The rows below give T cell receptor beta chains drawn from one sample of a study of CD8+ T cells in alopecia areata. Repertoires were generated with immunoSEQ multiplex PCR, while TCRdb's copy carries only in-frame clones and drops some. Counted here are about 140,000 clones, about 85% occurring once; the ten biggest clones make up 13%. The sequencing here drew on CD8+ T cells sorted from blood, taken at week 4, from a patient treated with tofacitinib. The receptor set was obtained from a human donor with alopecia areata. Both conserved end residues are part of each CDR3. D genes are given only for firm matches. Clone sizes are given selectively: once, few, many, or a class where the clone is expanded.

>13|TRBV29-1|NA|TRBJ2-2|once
TGCAGCGTTGTCAGGGAGAACACCGGGGAGCTGTTTTTT
CSVVRENTGELFF
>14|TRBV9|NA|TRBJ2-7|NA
TGTGCCAGCAGCCCCGCAGGGTCCTCCTACGAGCAGTACTTC
CASSPAGSSYEQYF
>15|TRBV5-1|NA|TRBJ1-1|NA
TGCGCCAGCAGCTTGGAAGGGGCCTCGGACACTGAAGCTTTCTTT
CASSLEGASDTEAFF
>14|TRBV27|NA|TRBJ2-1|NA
TGTGCCAGCAGTTTATCGCGGTCCTACAATGAGCAGTTCTTC
CASSLSRSYNEQFF
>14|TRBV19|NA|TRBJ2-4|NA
TGTGCCAGTAGTTCCGGGACAGCCAAAAACATTCAGTACTTC
CASSSGTAKNIQYF
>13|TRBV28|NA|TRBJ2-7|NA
TGTGCCAGCGGTGACGGGGTCTCCTACGAGCAGTACTTC
CASGDGVSYEQYF
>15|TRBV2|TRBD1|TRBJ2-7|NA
TGTGCCAGCACCCCGACAGGGGGCCTTTCCTACGAGCAGTACTTC
CASTPTGGLSYEQYF
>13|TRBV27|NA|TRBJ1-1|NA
TGTGCCAGCACCCCCGGCGGGAACACTGAAGCTTTCTTT
CASTPGGNTEAFF
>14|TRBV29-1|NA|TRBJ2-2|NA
TGCAGCGTTGAAGTGGACGGGAACACCGGGGAGCTGTTTTTT
CSVEVDGNTGELFF
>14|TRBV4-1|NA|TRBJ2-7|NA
TGCGCCAGCAGCCAGGGACCACTATCCTACGAGCAGTACTTC
CASSQGPLSYEQYF
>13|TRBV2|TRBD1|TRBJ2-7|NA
TGTGCCAGCACTTATACAGGGGACTACGAGCAGTACTTC
CASTYTGDYEQYF
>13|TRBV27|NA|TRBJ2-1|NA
TGTGCCAGCAGTTTCTCCGGGACGAATGAGCAGTTCTTC
CASSFSGTNEQFF
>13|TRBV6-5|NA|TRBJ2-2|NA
TGTGCCAGCACTAACCAGAACTCCGGGGAGCTGTTTTTT
CASTNQNSGELFF
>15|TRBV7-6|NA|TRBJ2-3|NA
TGTGCCAGCAGCTTAGCCCTTACCCGCACAGATACGCAGTATTTT
CASSLALTRTDTQYF
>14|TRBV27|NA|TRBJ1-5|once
TGTGCCAGCCAGGCGCGAGGAAGCAATCAGCCCCAGCATTTT
CASQARGSNQPQHF
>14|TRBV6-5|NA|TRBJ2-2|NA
TGTGCCAGCAGTTACGGGCTCTCAGGCGGGGAGCTGTTTTTT
CASSYGLSGGELFF